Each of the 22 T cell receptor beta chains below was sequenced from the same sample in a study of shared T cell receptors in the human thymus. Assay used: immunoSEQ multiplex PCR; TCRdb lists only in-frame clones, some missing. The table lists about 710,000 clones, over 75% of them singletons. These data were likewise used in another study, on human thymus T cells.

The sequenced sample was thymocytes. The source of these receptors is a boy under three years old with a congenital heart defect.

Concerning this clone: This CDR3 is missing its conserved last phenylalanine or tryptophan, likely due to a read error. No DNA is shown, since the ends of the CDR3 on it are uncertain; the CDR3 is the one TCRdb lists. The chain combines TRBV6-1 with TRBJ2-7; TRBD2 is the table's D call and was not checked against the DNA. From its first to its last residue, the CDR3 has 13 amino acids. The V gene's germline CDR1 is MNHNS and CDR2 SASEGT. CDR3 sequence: CASSGLAGGPAPK.

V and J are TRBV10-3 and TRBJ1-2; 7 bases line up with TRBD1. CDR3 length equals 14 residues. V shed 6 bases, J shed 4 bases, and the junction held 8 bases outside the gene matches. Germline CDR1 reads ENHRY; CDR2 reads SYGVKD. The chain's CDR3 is CAISQDRSGYGYTF. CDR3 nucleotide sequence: TGTGCCATCAGCCAGGACAGGTCTGGCTATGGCTACACCTTC.

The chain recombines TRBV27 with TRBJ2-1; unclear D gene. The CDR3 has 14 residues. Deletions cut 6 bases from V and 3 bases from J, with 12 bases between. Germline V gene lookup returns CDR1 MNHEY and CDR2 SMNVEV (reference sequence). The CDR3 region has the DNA TGTGCCAGCAGCAAAGACTCATACTACAATGAGCAGTTCTTC. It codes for CASSKDSYYNEQFF.

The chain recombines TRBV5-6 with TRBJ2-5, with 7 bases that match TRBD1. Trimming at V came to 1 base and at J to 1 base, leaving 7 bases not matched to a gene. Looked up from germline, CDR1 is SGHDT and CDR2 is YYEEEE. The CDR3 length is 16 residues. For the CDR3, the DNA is TGTGCCAGCAGCTTGTACATGACAGGGTCCCAAGAGACCCAGTACTTC. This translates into CASSLYMTGSQETQYF.

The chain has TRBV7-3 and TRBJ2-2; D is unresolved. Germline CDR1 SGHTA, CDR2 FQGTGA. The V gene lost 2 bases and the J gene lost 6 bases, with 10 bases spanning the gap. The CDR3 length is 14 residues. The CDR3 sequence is CASSLGLTSGELFF. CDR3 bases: TGTGCCAGCAGCTTAGGTCTGACTTCCGGGGAGCTGTTTTTT.

CDR3 DNA: TGTGCCAGCAGCCCAGCGGGGGGGCGGACGAAAGAGACCCAGTACTTC. It encodes CASSPAGGRTKETQYF. V usage is TRBV9 and J usage is TRBJ2-5; 10 bases line up with TRBD2. After removal of 4 bases from V and 3 bases from J, the junction contained 9 bases not matched to a gene. The CDR3 has 16 residues. The V gene's germline CDR1 is SGDLS and CDR2 YYNGEE.

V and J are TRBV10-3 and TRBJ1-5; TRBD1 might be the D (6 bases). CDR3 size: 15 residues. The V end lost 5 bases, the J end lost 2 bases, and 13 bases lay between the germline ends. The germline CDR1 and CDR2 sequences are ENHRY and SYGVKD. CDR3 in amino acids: CAISPRGSGNQPQHF. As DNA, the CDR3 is TGTGCCATCAGTCCAAGGGGGAGCGGCAATCAGCCCCAGCATTTT.

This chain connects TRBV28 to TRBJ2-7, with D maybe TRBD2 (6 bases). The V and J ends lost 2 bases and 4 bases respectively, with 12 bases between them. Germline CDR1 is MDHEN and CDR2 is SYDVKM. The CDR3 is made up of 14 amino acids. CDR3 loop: CASSLNPGVYEQYF. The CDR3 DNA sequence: TGTGCCAGCAGTTTAAACCCGGGGGTATACGAGCAGTACTTC. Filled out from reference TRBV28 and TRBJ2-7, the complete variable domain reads DVKVTQSSRYLVKRTGEKVFLECVQDMDHENMFWYRQDPGLGLRLIYFSYDVKMKEKGDIPEGYSVSREKKERFSLILESASTNQTSMYLCASSLNPGVYEQYFGPGTRLTVT.

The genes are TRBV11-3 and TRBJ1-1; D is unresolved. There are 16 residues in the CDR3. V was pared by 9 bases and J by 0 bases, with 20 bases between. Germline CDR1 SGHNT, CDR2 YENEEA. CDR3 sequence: CASVPPLRRMNTEAFF. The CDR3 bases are TGTGCCAGTGTTCCCCCCCTCAGGCGCATGAACACTGAAGCTTTCTTT. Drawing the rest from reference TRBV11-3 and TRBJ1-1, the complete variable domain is EAGVVQSPRYKIIEKKQPVAFWCNPISGHNTLYWYLQNLGQGPELLIRYENEEAVDDSQLPKDRFSAERLKGVDSTLKIQPAELGDSAVYLCASVPPLRRMNTEAFFGQGTRLTVV.

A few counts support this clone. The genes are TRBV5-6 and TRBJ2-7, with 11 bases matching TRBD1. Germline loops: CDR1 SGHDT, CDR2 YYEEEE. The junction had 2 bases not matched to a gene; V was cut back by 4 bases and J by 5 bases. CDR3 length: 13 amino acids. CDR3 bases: TGTGCCAGCAGCCGGACAGGGGGCCACGAGCAGTACTTC. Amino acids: CASSRTGGHEQYF.

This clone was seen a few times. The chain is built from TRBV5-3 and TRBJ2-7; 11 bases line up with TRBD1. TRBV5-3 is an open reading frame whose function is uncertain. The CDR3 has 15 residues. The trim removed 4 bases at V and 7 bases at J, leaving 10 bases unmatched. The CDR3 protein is CARSPWGQGGQEQYF. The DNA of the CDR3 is TGTGCCAGAAGCCCGTGGGGACAGGGGGGCCAAGAGCAGTACTTC.

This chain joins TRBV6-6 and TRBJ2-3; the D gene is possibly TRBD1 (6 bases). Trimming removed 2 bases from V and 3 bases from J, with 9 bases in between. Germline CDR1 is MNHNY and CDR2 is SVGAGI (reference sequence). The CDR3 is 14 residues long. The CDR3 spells CASSYQGGTDTQYF. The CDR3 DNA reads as TGTGCCAGCAGTTACCAAGGGGGAACAGATACGCAGTATTTT.

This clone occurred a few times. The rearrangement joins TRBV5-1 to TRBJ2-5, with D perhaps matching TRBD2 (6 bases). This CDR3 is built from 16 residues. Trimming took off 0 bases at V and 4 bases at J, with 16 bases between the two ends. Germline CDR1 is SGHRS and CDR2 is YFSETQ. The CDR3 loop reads CASSLGLGLDTETQYF. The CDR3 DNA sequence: TGCGCCAGCAGCTTGGGTCTGGGACTCGATACAGAGACCCAGTACTTC.

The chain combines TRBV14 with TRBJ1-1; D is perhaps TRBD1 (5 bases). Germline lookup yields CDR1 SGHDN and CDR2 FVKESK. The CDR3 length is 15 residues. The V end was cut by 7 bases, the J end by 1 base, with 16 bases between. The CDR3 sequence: CASTRKGLGNTEAFF. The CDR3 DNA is TGTGCCAGCACGAGGAAGGGACTGGGGAACACTGAAGCTTTCTTT.

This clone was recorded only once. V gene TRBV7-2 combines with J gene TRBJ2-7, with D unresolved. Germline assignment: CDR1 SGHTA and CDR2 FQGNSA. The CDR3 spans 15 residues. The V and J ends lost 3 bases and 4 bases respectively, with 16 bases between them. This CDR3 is CASSFFESRLYEQYF. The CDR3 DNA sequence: TGTGCCAGCAGCTTTTTCGAATCGCGATTGTACGAGCAGTACTTC.

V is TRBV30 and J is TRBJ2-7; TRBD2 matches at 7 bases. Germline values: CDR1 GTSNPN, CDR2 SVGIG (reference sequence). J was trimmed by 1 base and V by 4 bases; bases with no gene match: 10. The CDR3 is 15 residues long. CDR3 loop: CAWTNGEGGSYEQYF. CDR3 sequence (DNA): TGTGCCTGGACCAATGGCGAGGGAGGGTCCTACGAGCAGTACTTC.

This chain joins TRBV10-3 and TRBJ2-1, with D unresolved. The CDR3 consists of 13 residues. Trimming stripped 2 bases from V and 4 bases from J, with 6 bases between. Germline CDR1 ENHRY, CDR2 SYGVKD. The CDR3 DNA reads TGTGCCATCAGTGAGCCCCCTTACAATGAGCAGTTCTTC. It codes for CAISEPPYNEQFF.

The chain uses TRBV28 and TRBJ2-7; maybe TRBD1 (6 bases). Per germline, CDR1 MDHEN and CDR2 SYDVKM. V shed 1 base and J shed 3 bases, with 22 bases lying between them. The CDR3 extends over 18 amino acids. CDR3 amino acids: CASSLSRQALQLFYEQYF. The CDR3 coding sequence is TGTGCCAGCAGTTTATCCAGACAGGCCCTTCAACTTTTCTACGAGCAGTACTTC.

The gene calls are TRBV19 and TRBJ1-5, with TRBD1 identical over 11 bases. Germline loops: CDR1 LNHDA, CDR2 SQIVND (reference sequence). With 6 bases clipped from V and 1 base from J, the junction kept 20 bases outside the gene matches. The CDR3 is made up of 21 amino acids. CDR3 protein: CASSRTSGTGGGGRSNQPQHF. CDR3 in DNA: TGTGCCAGTAGCCGAACGTCCGGGACAGGGGGAGGAGGTAGGAGCAATCAGCCCCAGCATTTT.

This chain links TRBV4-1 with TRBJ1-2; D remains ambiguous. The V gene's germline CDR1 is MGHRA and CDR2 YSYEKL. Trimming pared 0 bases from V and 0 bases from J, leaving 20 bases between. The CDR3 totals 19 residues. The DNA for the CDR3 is TGCGCCAGCAGCCAAGATGTTCGGGGTCGGTGGGTTTCTAACTATGGCTACACCTTC. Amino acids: CASSQDVRGRWVSNYGYTF.

The CDR3 is CASSSGTVNEKLFF. Here the CDR3 DNA reads TGTGCCAGCAGCTCCGGGACAGTAAATGAAAAACTGTTTTTT. This chain links TRBV28 with TRBJ1-4; 7 bases match TRBD1. This CDR3 has 14 residues. Germline assignment: CDR1 MDHEN and CDR2 SYDVKM. With 6 bases clipped from V and 5 bases from J, the junction kept 6 bases outside the gene matches.

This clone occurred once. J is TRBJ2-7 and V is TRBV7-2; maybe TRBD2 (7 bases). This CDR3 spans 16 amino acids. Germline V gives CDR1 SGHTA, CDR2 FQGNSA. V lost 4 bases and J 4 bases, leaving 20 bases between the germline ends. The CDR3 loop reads CASSYNRVGGLYEQYF. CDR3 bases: TGTGCCAGCAGCTATAACAGGGTCGGGGGGCTTTACGAGCAGTACTTC.